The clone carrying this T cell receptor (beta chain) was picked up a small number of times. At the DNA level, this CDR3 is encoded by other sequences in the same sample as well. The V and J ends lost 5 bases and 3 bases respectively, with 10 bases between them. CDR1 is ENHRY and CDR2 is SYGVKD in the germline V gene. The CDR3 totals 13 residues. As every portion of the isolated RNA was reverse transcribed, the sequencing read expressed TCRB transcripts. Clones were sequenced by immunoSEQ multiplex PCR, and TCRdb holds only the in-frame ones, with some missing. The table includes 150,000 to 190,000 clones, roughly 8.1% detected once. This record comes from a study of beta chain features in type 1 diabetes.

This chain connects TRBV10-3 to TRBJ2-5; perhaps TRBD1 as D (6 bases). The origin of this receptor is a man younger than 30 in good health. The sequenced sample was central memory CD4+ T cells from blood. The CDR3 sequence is CAISLNREETQYF. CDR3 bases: TGTGCCATCAGTTTGAACAGGGAAGAGACCCAGTACTTC.